This T cell receptor (beta chain) originates from a study of identical twins. The V gene's germline CDR1 is SGHAT and CDR2 FQNNGV. The CDR3 length is 13 residues. The J segment lost 6 bases and the V segment lost 4 bases, leaving 4 bases of the junction unmatched. Template switching added a universal primer site, and cDNA bore unique molecular identifiers. Using its own MiXCR run on the 5' RACE reads, TCRdb lists one record per CDR3 protein. The sample has some 790,000 distinct CDR3 sequences; 18% are singletons. Study outcomes and limitations: Memory repertoires lacked the insertion deficit that abundant cord blood beta clonotypes showed.

Remarks on this clonotype: Its antigen is unknown.

This same sample was also taken into another study, of T cells expressing NK-cell markers. This second report adds: Sorted T-cell subsets CD3+CD56+NKG2C+, CD3+CD56+NKG2C- and CD3+CD56-NKG2C+ were TCR beta-sequenced. Specificity for HCMV among expanded NKG2C+ T cell clones was not established.

The sequence was obtained from a woman under 30 in good health. Sequences were obtained from PBMCs. The chain carries TRBV11-2 and TRBJ2-3; 7 bases agree with TRBD1. The CDR3 region is CASSSGDSDTQYF. In DNA form, the CDR3 reads TGTGCCAGCAGCTCCGGGGACAGTGATACGCAGTATTTT.